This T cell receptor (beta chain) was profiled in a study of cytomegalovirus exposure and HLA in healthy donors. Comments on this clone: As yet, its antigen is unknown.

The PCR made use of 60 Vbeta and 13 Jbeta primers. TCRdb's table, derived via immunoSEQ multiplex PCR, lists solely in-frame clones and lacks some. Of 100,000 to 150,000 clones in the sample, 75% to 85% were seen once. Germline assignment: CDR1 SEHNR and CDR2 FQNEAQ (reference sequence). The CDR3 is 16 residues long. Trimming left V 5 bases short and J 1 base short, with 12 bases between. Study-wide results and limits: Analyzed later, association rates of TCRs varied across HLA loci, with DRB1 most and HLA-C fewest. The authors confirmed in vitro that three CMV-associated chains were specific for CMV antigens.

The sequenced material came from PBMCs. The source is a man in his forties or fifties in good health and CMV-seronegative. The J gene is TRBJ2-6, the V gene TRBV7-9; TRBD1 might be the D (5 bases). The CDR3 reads CASSIIRGSGANVLTF. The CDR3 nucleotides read TGTGCCAGCAGCATTATTAGGGGTTCTGGGGCCAACGTCCTGACTTTC.